What follows are 19 T cell receptor beta chains derived from one specimen sequenced in a study of STAT3 mutations in large granular lymphocyte leukemia. No antigen has been identified for these receptors. Findings of the study overall: At least one immunodominant TCR beta clonotype appeared in every T-cell large granular lymphocyte leukemia patient.

TCRdb's table, derived via immunoSEQ multiplex PCR, lists solely in-frame clones and lacks some. The sample lists around 4,200 clones, around 83% occurring once. The sample comprised peripheral blood mononuclear cells. Source of these receptors: a man aged 35 to 55 with T-cell large granular lymphocyte leukemia. Some clones in this sample may be carry-over from other donors' samples.

The chain uses TRBV7-9 and TRBJ1-6; D unclear. Trimming removed 6 bases from V and 0 bases from J, with 15 bases in between. The CDR3 has 17 amino acids. Germline lookup yields CDR1 SEHNR and CDR2 FQNEAQ (reference sequence). CDR3 residues: CASSLSRGSSYNSPLHF. DNA of the CDR3: TGTGCCAGCAGTCTTAGCCGGGGAAGCTCCTATAATTCACCCCTCCACTTT.

V usage is TRBV20-1 and J usage is TRBJ2-7, with 10 bases matching TRBD1. The CDR3 length is 10 residues. Unmatched junction bases numbered 0, after V lost 6 bases and J lost 7 bases. Germline-derived CDR1 and CDR2 are DFQATT and SNEGSKA (reference sequence). The CDR3 DNA sequence: TGCAGTGCGGGACAGGGGGAGCAGTACTTC. Translation: CSAGQGEQYF.

The chain carries TRBV14 and TRBJ1-3; possibly TRBD1 for D (5 bases). The CDR3 is 14 amino acids. Germline V CDR1 and CDR2: SGHDN, FVKESK. The V gene lost 6 bases and the J gene lost 2 bases, with 11 bases spanning the gap. The CDR3 coding sequence is TGTGCCAGCAGTCCCTTGGGGCCTGGAAACACCATATATTTT. Translation gives CASSPLGPGNTIYF.

The chain recombines TRBV30 with TRBJ2-7; 12 bases map to TRBD2. The CDR3 is 16 amino acids. Germline lookup yields CDR1 GTSNPN and CDR2 SVGIG (reference sequence). The ends lost 3 bases at V and 2 bases at J; junction bases unmatched: 8. CDR3 DNA: TGTGCCTGGAGCCGAGCTAGCGGGGGGGCTCCCTACGAGCAGTACTTC. It specifies CAWSRASGGAPYEQYF.

This chain connects TRBV11-2 to TRBJ2-7; TRBD1 is a possible D gene (6 bases). Germline V gene lookup returns CDR1 SGHAT and CDR2 FQNNGV. This CDR3 contains 12 residues. With 5 bases removed from V and 3 bases from J, the gap between germline ends came to 8 bases. The chain's CDR3 is CASSQDSYEQYF. In DNA form, the CDR3 reads TGTGCCAGCAGCCAGGACAGCTACGAGCAGTACTTC.

There are a few counts of this clone. The V and J genes are TRBV2 and TRBJ2-7; 9 nucleotides match TRBD1. The CDR3 is 13 residues long. CDR1 is SNHLY and CDR2 is FYNNEI in the germline V gene. The CDR3, as DNA: TGTGCTTCGTCCGGGACAGGGACCTACGAGCAGTACTTC. This codes for CASSGTGTYEQYF.

The chain uses TRBV5-4 and TRBJ1-2; TRBD1 aligns across 10 bases. Trimming cost V 6 bases and J 3 bases; bases outside gene matches: 11. Germline V gene lookup returns CDR1 SGHNT and CDR2 YYREEE (reference sequence). This CDR3 has 16 amino acids. The CDR3 loop is CASTSVGQGFDYGYTF. As DNA, the CDR3 is TGTGCCAGCACCTCCGTGGGACAGGGGTTTGACTATGGCTACACCTTC.

The gene calls are TRBV14 and TRBJ1-2, with D perhaps TRBD1 (6 bases). CDR1 and CDR2 from the germline V gene are SGHDN and FVKESK. Trimming stripped 5 bases from V and 4 bases from J, with 20 bases between. This CDR3 is 16 amino acids long. The CDR3 sequence: CASSLSVLPGAYGYTF. The CDR3 DNA is TGTGCCAGCAGCTTATCGGTTTTGCCGGGGGCCTATGGCTACACCTTC.

The chain links TRBV28 to TRBJ2-7; no clear D gene. Germline V gives CDR1 MDHEN, CDR2 SYDVKM. Trimming took 2 bases from V and 4 from J, leaving 3 bases between them. CDR3 size: 11 residues. This CDR3 is CASSLTYEQYF. CDR3 in DNA: TGTGCCAGCAGTTTAACTTACGAGCAGTACTTC.

The rearrangement links TRBV5-4 to TRBJ2-7; 8 nucleotides align to TRBD1. The junction had 5 bases not matched to a gene; V was cut back by 3 bases and J by 3 bases. The CDR3 extends over 14 amino acids. Per germline, CDR1 SGHNT and CDR2 YYREEE (reference sequence). In DNA, the CDR3 is TGTGCCAGCAGCTCACTGGACAGGGTCTACGAGCAGTACTTC. This encodes CASSSLDRVYEQYF.

This clone occurred once. The chain has TRBV18 and TRBJ1-2; 9 bases map to TRBD1. Germline trimming cut 2 bases from V and 8 bases from J; bases unmatched to any gene: 6. From germline, CDR1 is KGHSH and CDR2 LQKENI. The CDR3 is made up of 14 amino acids. CDR3 DNA: TGTGCCAGCTCACCATCCGGGACAGGGAACGGCTACACCTTC. It translates to CASSPSGTGNGYTF.

This rearrangement joins TRBV30 to TRBJ2-7; D not resolved. CDR1 is GTSNPN and CDR2 is SVGIG in the germline V gene (reference sequence). The length of the CDR3 is 13 residues. Deletions cut 3 bases from V and 0 bases from J, with 9 bases between. The CDR3 here is CAWRSPNSYEQYF. Written as DNA, the CDR3 is TGTGCCTGGAGAAGCCCCAACTCCTACGAGCAGTACTTC.

V and J are TRBV5-1 and TRBJ2-7; the D gene could be TRBD1 or TRBD2 (5 bases each). This CDR3 contains 13 residues. V was shortened by 4 bases and J by 3 bases, with 11 bases between the two germline ends. Germline V gene data show CDR1 as SGHRS and CDR2 as YFSETQ. The CDR3 nucleotides read TGCGCCAGCAGCCAACGGGACGGCTACGAGCAGTACTTC. Translated, it gives CASSQRDGYEQYF.

The V call is TRBV5-6, the J call TRBJ2-5, with a possible D match to TRBD1 (6 bases). CDR1 and CDR2 (germline): SGHDT, YYEEEE. Between the trimmed V and J ends, which lost 2 bases and 5 bases, there was a span of 13 bases. The CDR3 is 14 residues long. In DNA, the CDR3 is TGTGCCAGCAGCTTAGGCAGGGGCTATGAGACCCAGTACTTC. Its protein is CASSLGRGYETQYF.

This clone was detected only a few times. The chain is built from TRBV29-1 and TRBJ2-3; 8 bases are a match to TRBD1. Germline V gene lookup returns CDR1 SQVTM and CDR2 ANQGSEA. This CDR3 has 14 amino acids. With 8 bases clipped from V and 6 bases from J, the junction kept 13 bases outside the gene matches. CDR3 loop: CSLLTGATRDTQYF. CDR3 bases: TGCAGCCTTTTGACAGGGGCGACGAGGGATACGCAGTATTTT.

The chain couples TRBV5-1 to TRBJ1-5; TRBD1 might be the D (6 bases). This CDR3 has 15 residues. V dropped 0 bases and J dropped 6 bases, with 13 bases sitting between them. Germline V gene data show CDR1 as SGHRS and CDR2 as YFSETQ. CDR3 sequence reads: CASSLAGRGGQPQHF. The CDR3 DNA follows: TGCGCCAGCAGCTTGGCGGGCAGGGGCGGTCAGCCCCAGCATTTT.

The chain recombines TRBV5-4 with TRBJ2-7; no firm D call. Trimming shortened V by 4 bases and J by 5 bases, and 10 bases separated the two germline ends. The CDR3 length is 12 residues. Germline CDR1 reads SGHNT; CDR2 reads YYREEE (reference sequence). The CDR3 is CASSLESDEQYF. The CDR3, as DNA: TGTGCCAGCAGCCTCGAGTCCGACGAGCAGTACTTC. Complete variable domain (other parts from reference TRBV5-4 and TRBJ2-7): ETGVTQSPTHLIKTRGQQVTLRCSSQSGHNTVSWYQQALGQGPQFIFQYYREEENGRGNFPPRFSGLQFPNYSSELNVNALELDDSALYLCASSLESDEQYFGPGTRLTVT.

This CDR3 reads CASNSDQGTEAFF. For the CDR3, the DNA is TGCGCCAGCAATTCCGACCAGGGCACTGAAGCTTTCTTT. V is TRBV5-1 and J is TRBJ1-1, with D perhaps TRBD1 (5 bases). V was trimmed by 6 bases and J by 4 bases, leaving 13 bases between them. The CDR3 is 13 residues long. Germline V gives CDR1 SGHRS, CDR2 YFSETQ.

J is TRBJ1-1 and V is TRBV25-1, with 7 bases aligning to TRBD1. This CDR3 comprises 13 residues. The trim removed 9 bases at V and 3 bases at J, leaving 7 bases unmatched. Germline CDR1 and CDR2: MGHDK and SYGVNS. CDR3 sequence: CASSRGLDTEAFF. The CDR3 bases are TGTGCCAGTTCTAGGGGGCTTGACACTGAAGCTTTCTTT.